These 2 T cell receptor beta chains originate from one sample sequenced in a study of cytotoxic CD8 clonotypes in ibrutinib-treated CLL. Some clones are missing from TCRdb's copy, which holds only in-frame ones; the method was immunoSEQ multiplex PCR. The repertoire consists of more than 50,000 clones, with roughly 59% occurring once and the leading ten covering roughly 14%. The input for sequencing was PBMCs, taken after 12 months of ibrutinib treatment. These receptors all come from a human donor with chronic lymphocytic leukemia.

The table lists this clone with a few counts. V and J are TRBV6-6 and TRBJ1-1, with 7 bases lining up with TRBD1. The V gene end was trimmed by 7 bases and the J gene end by 10 bases; junction bases not matched to a gene: 12. Germline-derived CDR1 and CDR2 are MNHNY and SVGAGI (reference sequence). The CDR3 spans 13 residues. This CDR3 is CASIDNRGGGAFF. In DNA, the CDR3 is TGTGCCAGCATTGACAACAGGGGCGGGGGAGCTTTCTTT.

The chain employs TRBV5-1 and TRBJ2-5, with TRBD1 identical over 8 bases. The V and J ends lost 5 bases and 4 bases, in that order; junction bases with no gene match: 7. This CDR3 has 14 amino acids. Germline CDR1 reads SGHRS; CDR2 reads YFSETQ. The CDR3 sequence is CASRMTGVGETQYF. The DNA of the CDR3 is TGCGCCAGCAGGATGACAGGGGTCGGAGAGACCCAGTACTTC.